Given below is one T cell receptor (beta chain) in context. Its specificity is not known. This sample stems from a study of T cell responses to AZD1222 COVID-19 vaccine. Study outcomes and limitations: The sample set comprised mostly white British donors with more females, and clonal diversity was possibly underestimated. The study found vaccine-associated CD4 TCRs spanning spike, dominant at 160-218 and 743-854. Baseline antibody screening turned up just a handful of seropositive AZD1222 recipients. Spike-specific TCR breadth rose after two AZD1222 doses, and depth rose as well.

This CDR3 is built from 16 residues. Trimming shortened V by 0 bases and J by 1 base, and 12 bases separated the two germline ends. In germline, CDR1 is LGHDT, CDR2 YNNKEL (reference sequence). Produced via immunoSEQ multiplex PCR; TCRdb's table is partial and in-frame only. Altogether hundreds of thousands of clones are present, approximately 94% being singletons, with the ten largest covering approximately 1%. This TCR derives from an adult in good health. This sequence joins TRBV3-1 (or the pseudogene TRBV3-2) and TRBJ1-2; D may be TRBD1 (5 bases). This specimen consisted of peripheral blood, obtained on day 0 of MenACWY control vaccination. CDR3 coding DNA: TGTGCCAGCAGCCAAGATCCGGGGCAGGGTAACTATGGCTACACCTTC. Its protein product is CASSQDPGQGNYGYTF.